A selection of T cell receptor beta chains follows, all from one sample in a study of blood T cell repertoires in COVID-19. This table comes from immunoSEQ multiplex PCR, and its TCRdb copy is limited to in-frame clones, with some not included. The data hold 150,000 or so clones, with roughly 80% observed a single time. The sequenced sample was PBMCs or T cells enriched from blood (not recorded which). The receptors shown here come from a man aged 50 to 59 who had recovered from COVID-19. Both conserved end residues are trimmed from each CDR3.

cdr3_length | v_call | cdr3_aa
9 | TRBV6-5 | STSSGNTIY
12 | TRBV5-1 | ASSDTQGGNTIY
12 | TRBV5-4 | ASSLLTGYNEQF
13 | TRBV28 | ASSSLMITNEKLF
12 | TRBV11-2 | ASSLKTGTTEAF
9 | TRBV30 | AWSNRGELF
11 | TRBV25-1 | ASSGLISSPLH
14 | TRBV6-1 | ASSEAVWGGWTEAF
11 | TRBV9 | ASSEQGSNEQF
13 | TRBV5-1 | ASSLYGGRRDEQF
15 | TRBV10-2 | ASSEPRQTGRNSPLH
20 | TRBV23-1 | ATPAALVWQGASSSGNQPQH
14 | TRBV7-2 | ASSTYRGLSGTEAF
14 | TRBV2 | ATTLRRGQVNEKLF
11 | TRBV5-6 | ASSSQGARGYT
13 | TRBV4-1 | ASSQGGQGARKLF
13 | TRBV6-5 | ASRSLAGTTDTQY
13 | TRBV11-2 | ASSEERGSPDTQY
13 | TRBV7-2 | ASSLVAGGHYEQY
13 | TRBV19 | ASSMSQGRAAEAF
11 | TRBV15 | ATSVSGTGAAY
13 | TRBV18 | ASSPYRGGGNTIY
13 | TRBV3-1/TRBV3-2 | ASRQEVGSAYEQY
16 | TRBV7-9 | ASSPPWDRGGEIYGYT
12 | TRBV9 | ASSVAGTGNTIY
11 | TRBV7-2 | ASSWHPTGELF